This is a list of T cell receptor beta chains from one sample in a study of blood T cells in healthy people across ages. TCRdb re-analysed the 5' RACE reads in MiXCR, keeping a single row per CDR3 protein. Of 700,000 to 800,000 distinct CDR3 sequences listed, 43% are singletons. The sequencing input was blood. These receptors were obtained from a woman aged 55-69 years in good health. Each CDR3 is given with its conserved first and last residue. For some rows the clone size is stated as once, few or many, or as a class when expanded; others skip it.

TRBV9	few	TRBJ2-4	CASSQSRDQNIQYF
TRBV28	-	TRBJ2-7	CASRRGYVYEQYF
TRBV4-1	-	TRBJ2-7	CASSIGPIGQGVYEQYF
TRBV4-3	many	TRBJ1-5	CASSQEWGTNQPQHF
TRBV20-1	-	TRBJ2-7	CSARRGQTYPEQYF
TRBV11-2	-	TRBJ2-5	CASSFGRSLGETQYF
TRBV28	-	TRBJ2-1	CASLPKARGSYNEQFF
TRBV5-1	few	TRBJ2-1	CASGIGGEAYNEQFF
TRBV4-1	many	TRBJ2-7	CASSQGGTGSPHEQYF
TRBV2	-	TRBJ2-7	CASSVSTSGYEQYF
TRBV11-2	-	TRBJ2-7	CASSAWGGIYEQYF
TRBV11-3	-	TRBJ2-1	CASSLDPVFNEQFF
TRBV4-2	-	TRBJ2-1	CASSQEMGLAGDNEQFF
TRBV5-1	-	TRBJ2-7	CASTAEISYEQYF
TRBV6-6	-	TRBJ1-6	CASSIRDISSPLHF
TRBV20-1	few	TRBJ2-3	CSSWGQGTDTQYF
TRBV7-9	-	TRBJ2-1	CASSLPGAGKYEQFF
TRBV7-8	-	TRBJ1-2	CASSPRQGAPGYTF
TRBV6-4	-	TRBJ2-3	CASSDRGGVDTQYF
TRBV15	-	-	CATSRDGRRETQYF
TRBV11-2	-	TRBJ1-2	CASSLGSRAELANYGYTF
TRBV7-9	-	TRBJ2-1	CASSAIAGGHNEQFF
TRBV7-9	-	TRBJ1-2	CASSVEQTNYGYTF
TRBV6-2/TRBV6-3	-	TRBJ1-2	CASSNPTGTVQGYTF
TRBV6-1	-	TRBJ1-5	CASSELFHSNQPQHF
TRBV9	-	TRBJ1-2	CASSVEGMGGYTF
TRBV20-1	-	TRBJ1-2	CSARGVTAKAGYTF
TRBV6-6	-	TRBJ1-3	CASSFSTTSSGNTIYF
TRBV4-1	-	-	CASSPLDRGDETQYF